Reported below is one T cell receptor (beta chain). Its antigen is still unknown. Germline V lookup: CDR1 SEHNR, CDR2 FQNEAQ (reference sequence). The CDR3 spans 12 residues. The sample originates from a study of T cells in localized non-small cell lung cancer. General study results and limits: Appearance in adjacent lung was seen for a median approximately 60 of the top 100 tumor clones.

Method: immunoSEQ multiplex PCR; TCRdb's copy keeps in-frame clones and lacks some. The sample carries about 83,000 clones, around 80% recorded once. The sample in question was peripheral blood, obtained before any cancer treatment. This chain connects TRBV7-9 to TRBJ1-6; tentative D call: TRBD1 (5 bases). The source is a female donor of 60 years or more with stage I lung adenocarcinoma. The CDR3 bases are TGTGCAGCCGGGACCAGGGTGTCACCCCTCCACTTT. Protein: CAAGTRVSPLHF.